The 24 T cell receptor beta chains in this list originate from one sample, sequenced in a study of cytomegalovirus exposure and HLA in healthy donors. 60 Vbeta and 13 Jbeta primers were used in PCR. Sequencing used immunoSEQ multiplex PCR; TCRdb keeps in-frame clones, though not all of them. The repertoire holds fewer than 200,000 clones, 65% to 80% seen once, with around 4% in the top ten. Sequencing was carried out using PBMCs. The receptors shown here come from a man in his forties in good health and CMV-seronegative.

V and J are TRBV5-4 and TRBJ2-1; D is perhaps TRBD2 (6 bases). CDR3 length: 14 residues. V gave up 4 bases and J gave up 7 bases, with 15 bases separating them. Germline V gene lookup returns CDR1 SGHNT and CDR2 YYREEE (reference sequence). This CDR3 is CASSTPGERNEQFF. CDR3 nucleotides: TGTGCCAGCAGCACACCGGGAGAGAGGAATGAGCAGTTCTTC.

This clone was observed a handful of times. The CDR3 is CASNLLADNYNEQFF. CDR3 nucleotide sequence: TGTGCCAGCAACCTACTAGCCGACAACTACAATGAGCAGTTCTTC. V gene TRBV7-2 combines with J gene TRBJ2-1, with D possibly being TRBD2 (6 bases). Germline CDR1 and CDR2: SGHTA and FQGNSA. Between the trimmed V and J ends, which lost 7 bases and 3 bases, there was a span of 16 bases. The length of the CDR3 is 15 residues.

The chain uses TRBV2 and TRBJ2-5; the match to TRBD2 covers 7 bases. Germline loops: CDR1 SNHLY, CDR2 FYNNEI. There are 12 residues in the CDR3. Losses at the gene ends were 7 bases for V and 11 bases for J; bases not matched to a gene: 10. DNA of the CDR3: TGTGCCAGCAACGAATATCGGACTAGTCAGTACTTC. This gives the protein CASNEYRTSQYF.

The chain combines TRBV5-1 with TRBJ2-3; 10 bases fit TRBD2. The CDR3 runs to 15 residues. V lost 2 bases and J lost 4; bases outside the gene matches: 4. In germline, CDR1 is SGHRS, CDR2 YFSETQ. The CDR3 reads CASSLPSGGADTQYF. Here the CDR3 DNA reads TGCGCCAGCAGCTTACCAAGCGGGGGGGCAGATACGCAGTATTTT.

This chain links TRBV6-5 with TRBJ1-5; possibly TRBD1 for D (5 bases). Germline values: CDR1 MNHEY, CDR2 SVGAGI. This CDR3 has 15 amino acids. V dropped 6 bases and J dropped 4 bases, with 16 bases sitting between them. The CDR3 here is CASSLTSGVNQPQHF. CDR3 nucleotides: TGTGCCAGCAGCCTAACATCGGGGGTTAATCAGCCCCAGCATTTT.

This chain uses TRBV12-5 with TRBJ2-5; D perhaps matches TRBD2 (5 bases). The CDR3 has 13 residues. Per germline, CDR1 LGHNT and CDR2 FRNRAP. V lost 3 bases and J lost 5, with 10 bases in between. The CDR3 DNA reads TGTGCTAGTGGTTTTACGGGGTCGGAGACCCAGTACTTC. Protein sequence: CASGFTGSETQYF. Combining the CDR3 with reference TRBV12-5 and TRBJ2-5 gives the whole variable domain DARVTQTPRHKVTEMGQEVTMRCQPILGHNTVFWYRQTMMQGLELLAYFRNRAPLDDSGMPKDRFSAEMPDATLATLKIQPSEPRDSAVYFCASGFTGSETQYFGPGTRLLVL.

The genes are TRBV6-5 and TRBJ2-3, with a tentative D call TRBD2 (6 bases). V shed 5 bases and J shed 4 bases, with 13 bases lying between them. This CDR3 contains 14 residues. Germline V gene sequence: CDR1 MNHEY, CDR2 SVGAGI. CDR3 region: CASSGSGGADTQYF. CDR3 bases: TGTGCCAGCAGTGGCTCGGGCGGGGCAGATACGCAGTATTTT.

In this sample, this clone turned up a few times. J is TRBJ1-5 and V is TRBV2, with 10 bases fitting TRBD1. J was trimmed by 6 bases and V by 6 bases; bases with no gene match: 5. The germline CDR1 and CDR2 sequences are SNHLY and FYNNEI. This CDR3 has 14 amino acids. The CDR3 sequence is CASSGTGEVQPQHF. DNA for the CDR3: TGTGCCAGCAGCGGGACAGGGGAAGTTCAGCCCCAGCATTTT. Supplemented by reference TRBV2 and TRBJ1-5, the full variable domain reads EPEVTQTPSHQVTQMGQEVILRCVPISNHLYFYWYRQILGQKVEFLVSFYNNEISEKSEIFDDQFSVERPDGSNFTLKIRSTKLEDSAMYFCASSGTGEVQPQHFGDGTRLSIL.

The gene calls are TRBV2 and TRBJ1-1; D perhaps matches TRBD1 (5 bases). Looked up from germline, CDR1 is SNHLY and CDR2 is FYNNEI. V was pared by 0 bases and J by 5 bases, with 10 bases between. This CDR3 is built from 14 residues. CDR3 sequence (DNA): TGTGCCAGCAGTGAAGCCAGGGTTTTTACTGAAGCTTTCTTT. Translating it yields CASSEARVFTEAFF.

The chain is built from TRBV4-1 and TRBJ2-1; TRBD1 aligns across 9 bases. In germline, CDR1 is MGHRA, CDR2 YSYEKL. The CDR3 has 18 amino acids. After removal of 1 base from V and 5 bases from J, the junction contained 12 bases not matched to a gene. The CDR3 DNA reads as TGCGCCAGCAGCCAAGTTATTAATTGGGACAGGGTAAACAATGAGCAGTTCTTC. Translation gives CASSQVINWDRVNNEQFF.

The chain joins TRBV18 to TRBJ2-5, with D tentatively TRBD2 (6 bases). Germline CDR1 and CDR2: KGHSH and LQKENI. CDR3 size: 15 residues. Trimming removed 5 bases from V and 2 bases from J, with 15 bases in between. As DNA, the CDR3 is TGTGCCAGCTCATCAACCGGGACTCAGCAAGAGACCCAGTACTTC. Translation: CASSSTGTQQETQYF.

The chain has TRBV7-8 and TRBJ1-5, with TRBD1 matching over 7 bases. J lost 2 bases, V lost 0 bases, and 1 base had no gene match. CDR1 and CDR2 (germline): SGHVS, FQNEAQ. The CDR3 runs 15 residues. The CDR3 sequence: CASSLAGGGNQPQHF. The DNA for the CDR3 is TGTGCCAGCAGCTTAGCAGGGGGCGGCAATCAGCCCCAGCATTTT.

The CDR3, as DNA: TGCGCCAGCAGCCAAATGGGGAGGTACTACAATGAGCAGTTCTTC. Its translation: CASSQMGRYYNEQFF. This sequence joins TRBV4-1 and TRBJ2-1, with D possibly matching TRBD2 (6 bases). This CDR3 contains 15 residues. From germline, CDR1 is MGHRA and CDR2 YSYEKL. The V end was cut by 2 bases, the J end by 3 bases, with 11 bases between.

The rearrangement links TRBV7-2 to TRBJ1-1; 8 nucleotides align to TRBD1. The CDR3 has 15 amino acids. The germline V gene encodes CDR1 SGHTA and CDR2 FQGNSA. Losses at the gene ends were 5 bases for V and 2 bases for J; bases not matched to a gene: 7. The CDR3: CASSQRTGHNTEAFF. The CDR3 DNA sequence: TGTGCCAGCAGCCAGCGGACAGGGCATAACACTGAAGCTTTCTTT.

Only one count was recorded for this clone. This chain links TRBV11-2 with TRBJ1-6; 10 bases agree with TRBD1. CDR1 and CDR2 from the germline V gene are SGHAT and FQNNGV. This CDR3 comprises 15 residues. The trim removed 2 bases at V and 9 bases at J, leaving 4 bases unmatched. CDR3 protein: CASSLSGQGSSPLHF. The CDR3, as DNA: TGTGCCAGCAGCTTATCGGGACAGGGGAGTTCACCCCTCCACTTT.

The rearrangement uses TRBV18 and TRBJ1-3, with 7 bases aligning to TRBD1. Germline CDR1 KGHSH, CDR2 LQKENI. V lost 4 bases to trimming and J lost 4 bases; unmatched junction nucleotides: 10. The CDR3 length is 16 residues. The CDR3 is CASSRTGDFLGNTIYF. For the CDR3, the DNA is TGTGCCAGCTCACGCACAGGGGATTTCTTAGGAAACACCATATATTTT.

The chain joins TRBV9 to TRBJ2-5; 10 positions agree with TRBD2. Germline V gene data show CDR1 as SGDLS and CDR2 as YYNGEE. There are 15 residues in the CDR3. Germline trimming cut 4 bases from V and 5 bases from J; bases unmatched to any gene: 8. The CDR3 DNA is TGTGCCAGCAGCCCCCGGACTAGCGGTTCGGAGACCCAGTACTTC. It is translated as CASSPRTSGSETQYF.

This clone appeared once. V gene TRBV2 combines with J gene TRBJ1-1; 7 positions agree with TRBD1. This CDR3 contains 14 residues. The ends lost 9 bases at V and 3 bases at J; junction bases unmatched: 10. Germline V gene sequence: CDR1 SNHLY, CDR2 FYNNEI. The CDR3 spells CARSLEQGYTEAFF. The CDR3, as DNA: TGTGCCAGATCCCTTGAACAGGGGTACACTGAAGCTTTCTTT.

This sequence joins TRBV9 and TRBJ2-7; 10 bases are a match to TRBD1. Germline trimming cut 4 bases from V and 3 bases from J; bases unmatched to any gene: 7. Germline values: CDR1 SGDLS, CDR2 YYNGEE. The CDR3 runs to 15 residues. Here the CDR3 DNA reads TGTGCCAGCAGCCCCTTTAGGACAGGGGGCTACGAGCAGTACTTC. The encoded protein is CASSPFRTGGYEQYF.

The rearrangement uses TRBV10-2 and TRBJ2-2; 7 positions agree with TRBD2. The V gene end was trimmed by 6 bases and the J gene end by 5 bases; junction bases not matched to a gene: 6. The CDR3 has 14 residues. Germline assignment: CDR1 WSHSY and CDR2 SAAADI. CDR3 bases: TGCGCCAGCAGCGTAGGACTAGGGACCGGGGAGCTGTTTTTT. Encoded protein: CASSVGLGTGELFF.

The J gene is TRBJ2-5, the V gene TRBV29-1, with 7 bases aligning to TRBD1. This CDR3 spans 12 amino acids. With V trimmed by 7 bases and J by 3 bases, 5 bases remained unmatched. Germline V gene data show CDR1 as SQVTM and CDR2 as ANQGSEA. In nucleotides, the CDR3 is TGCAGCGCCCGGGACAGAAAAGAGACCCAGTACTTC. Amino acid sequence: CSARDRKETQYF.

The chain combines TRBV29-1 with TRBJ1-1; a weak D match, TRBD1 (6 bases). CDR1 is SQVTM and CDR2 is ANQGSEA in the germline V gene. The CDR3 is 11 amino acids. The CDR3 loop reads CAAEGDTEAFF. The CDR3 DNA follows: TGCGCGGCCGAGGGGGACACTGAAGCTTTCTTT.

This chain uses TRBV15 with TRBJ1-4, with D uncertain. The germline CDR1 and CDR2 sequences are LNHNV and YYDKDF (reference sequence). Deletions cut 1 base from V and 8 bases from J, with 8 bases between. The CDR3 is made up of 13 amino acids. DNA for the CDR3: TGTGCCACCAGCAGAGTGGGGAGGGAAAAACTGTTTTTT. This translates into CATSRVGREKLFF. Using reference TRBV15 and TRBJ1-4 for the parts outside the CDR3, the full variable domain is DAMVIQNPRYQVTQFGKPVTLSCSQTLNHNVMYWYQQKSSQAPKLLFHYYDKDFNNEADTPDNFQSRRPNTSFCFLDIRSPGLGDTAMYLCATSRVGREKLFFGSGTQLSVL.

The rearrangement uses TRBV6-6 and TRBJ1-5; D gene uncertain. The CDR3 loop spans 13 amino acids. V dropped 5 bases and J dropped 5 bases, with 10 bases sitting between them. In germline, CDR1 is MNHNY, CDR2 SVGAGI (reference sequence). CDR3 residues: CASSTSADQPQHF. DNA of the CDR3: TGTGCCAGCAGTACCTCGGCGGATCAGCCCCAGCATTTT.